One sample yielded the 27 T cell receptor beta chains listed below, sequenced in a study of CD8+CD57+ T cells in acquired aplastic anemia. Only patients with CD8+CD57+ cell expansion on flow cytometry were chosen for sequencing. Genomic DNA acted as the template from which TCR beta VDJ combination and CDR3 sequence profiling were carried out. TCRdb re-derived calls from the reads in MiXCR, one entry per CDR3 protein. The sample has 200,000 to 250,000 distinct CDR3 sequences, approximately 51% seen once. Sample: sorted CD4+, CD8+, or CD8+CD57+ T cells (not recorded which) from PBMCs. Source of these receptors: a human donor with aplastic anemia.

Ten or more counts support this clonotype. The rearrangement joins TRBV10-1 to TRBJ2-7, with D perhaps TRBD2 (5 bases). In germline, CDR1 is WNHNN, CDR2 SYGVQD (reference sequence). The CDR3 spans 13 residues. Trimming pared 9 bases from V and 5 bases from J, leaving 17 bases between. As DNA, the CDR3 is TGCGCCAGTAGTTCTTCGGGGTTCAACGAGCAGTACTTC. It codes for CASSSSGFNEQYF.

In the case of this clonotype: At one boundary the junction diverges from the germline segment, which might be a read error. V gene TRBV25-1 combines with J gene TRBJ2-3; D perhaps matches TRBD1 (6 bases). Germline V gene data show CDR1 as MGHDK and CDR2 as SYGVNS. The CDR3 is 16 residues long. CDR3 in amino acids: CASRGTGLGDTDTLYF. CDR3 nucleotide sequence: TGTGCCAGCAGGGGCACAGGGTTGGGGGACACAGATACGCTGTATTTT.

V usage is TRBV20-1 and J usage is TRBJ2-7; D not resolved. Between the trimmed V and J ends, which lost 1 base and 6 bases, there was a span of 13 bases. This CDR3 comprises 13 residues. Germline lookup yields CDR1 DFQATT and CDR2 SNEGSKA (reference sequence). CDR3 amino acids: CSARAGSPSEQYF. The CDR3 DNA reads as TGCAGTGCTAGAGCAGGTAGTCCCTCCGAGCAGTACTTC.

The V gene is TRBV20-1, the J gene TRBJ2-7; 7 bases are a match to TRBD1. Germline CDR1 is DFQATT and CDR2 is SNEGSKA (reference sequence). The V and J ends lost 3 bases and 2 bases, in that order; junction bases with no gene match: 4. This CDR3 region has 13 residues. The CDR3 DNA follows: TGCAGTGCTAGGGGGGACAGCCCCTACGAGCAGTACTTC. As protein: CSARGDSPYEQYF.

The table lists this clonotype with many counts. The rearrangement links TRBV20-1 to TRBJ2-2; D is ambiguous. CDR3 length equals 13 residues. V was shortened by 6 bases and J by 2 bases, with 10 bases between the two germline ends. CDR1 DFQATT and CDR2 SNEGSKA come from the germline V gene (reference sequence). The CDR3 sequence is CSAGGRNTGELFF. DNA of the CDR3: TGCAGTGCCGGTGGGCGTAACACCGGGGAGCTGTTTTTT.

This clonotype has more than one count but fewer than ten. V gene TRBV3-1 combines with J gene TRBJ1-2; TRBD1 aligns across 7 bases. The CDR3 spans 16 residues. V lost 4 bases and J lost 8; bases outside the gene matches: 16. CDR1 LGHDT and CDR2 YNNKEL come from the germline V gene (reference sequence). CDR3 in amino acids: CASSRGDRSTILGYTF. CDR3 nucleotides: TGTGCCAGCAGCCGGGGGGACAGATCTACTATCTTGGGCTACACCTTC.

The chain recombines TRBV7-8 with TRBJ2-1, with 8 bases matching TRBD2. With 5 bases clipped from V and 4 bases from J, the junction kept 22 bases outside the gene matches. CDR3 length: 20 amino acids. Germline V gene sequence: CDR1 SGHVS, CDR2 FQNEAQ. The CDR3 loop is CASSPPRLAGALLSYNEQFF. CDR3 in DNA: TGTGCCAGCAGCCCTCCGCGGCTAGCGGGCGCTCTCCTATCTTACAATGAGCAGTTCTTC. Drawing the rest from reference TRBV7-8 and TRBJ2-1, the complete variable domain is GAGVSQSPRYKVAKRGQDVALRCDPISGHVSLFWYQQALGQGPEFLTYFQNEAQLDKSGLPSDRFFAERPEGSVSTLKIQRTQQEDSAVYLCASSPPRLAGALLSYNEQFFGPGTRLTVL.

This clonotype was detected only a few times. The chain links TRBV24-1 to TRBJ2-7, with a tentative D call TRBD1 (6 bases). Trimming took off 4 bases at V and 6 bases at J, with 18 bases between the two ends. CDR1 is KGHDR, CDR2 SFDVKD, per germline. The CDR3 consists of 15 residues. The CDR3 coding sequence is TGTGCCACCAGTGACCCCAGGGACAAGATAGTCGAGCAGTACTTC. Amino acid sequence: CATSDPRDKIVEQYF.

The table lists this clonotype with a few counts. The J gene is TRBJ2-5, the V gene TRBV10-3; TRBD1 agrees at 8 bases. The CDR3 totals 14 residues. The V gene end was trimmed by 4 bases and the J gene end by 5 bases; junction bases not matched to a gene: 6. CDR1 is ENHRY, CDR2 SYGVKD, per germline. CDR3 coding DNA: TGTGCCATCAGTGGGCTGACAGGGGTTGAGACCCAGTACTTC. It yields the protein CAISGLTGVETQYF.

CDR3 bases: TGTGCCAGCAGTTTGTACCGGGGGGGCGGACTCTACAATGAGCAGTTCTTC. Amino acid sequence: CASSLYRGGGLYNEQFF. V gene TRBV12-3 or TRBV12-4 combines with J gene TRBJ2-1, with 8 bases fitting TRBD2. The junction had 10 bases not matched to a gene; V was cut back by 3 bases and J by 3 bases. CDR3 length equals 17 residues.

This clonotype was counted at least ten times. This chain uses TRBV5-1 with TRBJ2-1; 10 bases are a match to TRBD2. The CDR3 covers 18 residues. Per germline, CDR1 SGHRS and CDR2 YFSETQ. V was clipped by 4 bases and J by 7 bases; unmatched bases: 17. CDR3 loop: CASSPSLSSGGAGNEQFF. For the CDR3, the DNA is TGCGCCAGCAGCCCCTCTCTGAGCAGCGGGGGGGCCGGAAATGAGCAGTTCTTC.

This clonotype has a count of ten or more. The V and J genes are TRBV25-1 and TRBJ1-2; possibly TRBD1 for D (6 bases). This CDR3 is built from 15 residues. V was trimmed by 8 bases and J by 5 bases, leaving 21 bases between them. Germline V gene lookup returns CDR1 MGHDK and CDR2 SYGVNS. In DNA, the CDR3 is TGTGCCAGCCAGCGTGGTTCGGGGGCTGGGTATGGCTACACCTTC. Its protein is CASQRGSGAGYGYTF.

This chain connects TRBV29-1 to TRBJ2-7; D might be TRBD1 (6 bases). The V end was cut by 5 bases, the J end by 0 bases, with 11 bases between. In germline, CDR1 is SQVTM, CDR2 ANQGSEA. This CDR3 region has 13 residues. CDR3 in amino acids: CSVRLGASYEQYF. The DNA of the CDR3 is TGCAGCGTTCGCCTGGGGGCCTCCTACGAGCAGTACTTC.

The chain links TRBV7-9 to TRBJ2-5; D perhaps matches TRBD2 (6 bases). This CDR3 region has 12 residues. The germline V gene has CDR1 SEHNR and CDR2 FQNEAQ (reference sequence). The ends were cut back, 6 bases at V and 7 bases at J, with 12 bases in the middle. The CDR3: CASSFGGRTQYF. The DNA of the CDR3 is TGTGCCAGCAGTTTCGGGGGACGGACCCAGTACTTC.

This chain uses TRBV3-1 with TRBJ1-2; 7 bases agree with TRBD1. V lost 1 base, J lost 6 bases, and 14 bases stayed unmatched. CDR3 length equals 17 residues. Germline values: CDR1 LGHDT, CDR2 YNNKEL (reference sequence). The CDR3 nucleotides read TGTGCCAGCAGCCAAGGATCAGGGGGGGCAACTAGCCATGGCTACACCTTC. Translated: CASSQGSGGATSHGYTF.

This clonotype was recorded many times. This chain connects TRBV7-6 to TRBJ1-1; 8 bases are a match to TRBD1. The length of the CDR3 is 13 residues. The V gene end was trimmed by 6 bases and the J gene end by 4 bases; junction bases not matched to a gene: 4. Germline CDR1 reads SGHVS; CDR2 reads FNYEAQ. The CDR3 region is CASRGQGGTEAFF. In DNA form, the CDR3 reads TGTGCCAGCAGAGGACAGGGCGGCACTGAAGCTTTCTTT.

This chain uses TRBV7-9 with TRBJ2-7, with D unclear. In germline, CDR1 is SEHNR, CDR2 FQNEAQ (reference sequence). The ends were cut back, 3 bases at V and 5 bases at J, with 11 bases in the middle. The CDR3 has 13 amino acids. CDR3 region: CASSFTESHEQYF. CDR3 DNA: TGTGCCAGCAGCTTTACGGAGTCCCACGAGCAGTACTTC.

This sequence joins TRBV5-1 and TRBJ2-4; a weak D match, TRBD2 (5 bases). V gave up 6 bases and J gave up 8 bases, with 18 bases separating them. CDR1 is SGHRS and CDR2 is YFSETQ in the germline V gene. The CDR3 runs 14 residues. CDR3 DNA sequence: TGCGCCAGCAAAGAAGAGGGCCCCGAGGACATTCAGTACTTC. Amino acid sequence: CASKEEGPEDIQYF.

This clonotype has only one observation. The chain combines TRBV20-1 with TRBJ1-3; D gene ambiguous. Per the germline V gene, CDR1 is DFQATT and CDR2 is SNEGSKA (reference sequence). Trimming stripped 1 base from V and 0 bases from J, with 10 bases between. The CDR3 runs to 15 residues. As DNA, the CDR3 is TGCAGTGCTAGAGGCTTCGACACCTCTGGAAACACCATATATTTT. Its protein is CSARGFDTSGNTIYF.

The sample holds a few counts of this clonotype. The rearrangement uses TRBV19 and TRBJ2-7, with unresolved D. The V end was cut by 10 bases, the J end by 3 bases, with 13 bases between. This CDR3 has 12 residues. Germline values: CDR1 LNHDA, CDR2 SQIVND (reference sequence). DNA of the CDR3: TGTGCCACTGAGGCCCCTAACTACGAGCAGTACTTC. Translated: CATEAPNYEQYF.

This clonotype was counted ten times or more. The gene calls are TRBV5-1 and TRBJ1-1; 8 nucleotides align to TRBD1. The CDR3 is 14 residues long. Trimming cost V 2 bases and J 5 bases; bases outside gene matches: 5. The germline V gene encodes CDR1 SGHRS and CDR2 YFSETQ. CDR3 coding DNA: TGCGCCAGCAGCTTAGACAGGGGAGTAACTGAAGCTTTCTTT. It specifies CASSLDRGVTEAFF.

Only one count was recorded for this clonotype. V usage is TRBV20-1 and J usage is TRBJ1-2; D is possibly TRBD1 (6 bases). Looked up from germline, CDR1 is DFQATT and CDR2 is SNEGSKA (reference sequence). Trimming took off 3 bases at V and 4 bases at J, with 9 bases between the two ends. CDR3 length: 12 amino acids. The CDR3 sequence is CSARAGAYGYTF. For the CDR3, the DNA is TGCAGTGCTAGGGCAGGGGCCTATGGCTACACCTTC.

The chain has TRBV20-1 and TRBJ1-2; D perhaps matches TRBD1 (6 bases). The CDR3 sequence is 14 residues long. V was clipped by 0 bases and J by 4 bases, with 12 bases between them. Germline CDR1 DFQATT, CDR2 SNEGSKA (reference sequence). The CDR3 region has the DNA TGCAGTGCTAGAGATCCGGGGGCGGCCTATGGCTACACCTTC. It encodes CSARDPGAAYGYTF.

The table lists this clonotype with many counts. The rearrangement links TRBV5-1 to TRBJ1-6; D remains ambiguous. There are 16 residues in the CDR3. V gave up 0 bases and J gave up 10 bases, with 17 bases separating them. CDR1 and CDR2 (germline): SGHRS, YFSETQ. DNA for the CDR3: TGCGCCAGCAGCTTGGCCCCACTAGATCGAGTATCACCCCTCCACTTT. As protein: CASSLAPLDRVSPLHF.

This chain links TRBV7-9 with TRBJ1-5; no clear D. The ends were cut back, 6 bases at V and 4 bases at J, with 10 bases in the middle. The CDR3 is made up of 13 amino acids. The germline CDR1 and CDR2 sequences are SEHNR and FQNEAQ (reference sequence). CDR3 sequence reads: CASRFNGNQPQHF. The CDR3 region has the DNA TGTGCCAGCAGATTTAACGGGAATCAGCCCCAGCATTTT. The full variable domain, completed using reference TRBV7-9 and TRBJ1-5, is DTGVSQNPRHKITKRGQNVTFRCDPISEHNRLYWYRQTLGQGPEFLTYFQNEAQLEKSRLLSDRFSAERPKGSFSTLEIQRTEQGDSAMYLCASRFNGNQPQHFGDGTRLSIL.

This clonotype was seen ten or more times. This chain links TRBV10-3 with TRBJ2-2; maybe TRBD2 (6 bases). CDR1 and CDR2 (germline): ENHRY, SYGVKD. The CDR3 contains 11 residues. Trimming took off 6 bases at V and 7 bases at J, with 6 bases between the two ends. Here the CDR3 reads CAIRGGGELFF. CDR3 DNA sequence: TGTGCCATCAGGGGGGGCGGGGAGCTGTTTTTT.

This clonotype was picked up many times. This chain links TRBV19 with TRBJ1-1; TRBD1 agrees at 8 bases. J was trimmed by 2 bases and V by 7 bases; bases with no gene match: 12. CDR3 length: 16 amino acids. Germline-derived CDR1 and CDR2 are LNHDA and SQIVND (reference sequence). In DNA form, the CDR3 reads TGTGCCAGTATCACGAACCCAGGGGGCGGAAACACTGAAGCTTTCTTT. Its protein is CASITNPGGGNTEAFF.